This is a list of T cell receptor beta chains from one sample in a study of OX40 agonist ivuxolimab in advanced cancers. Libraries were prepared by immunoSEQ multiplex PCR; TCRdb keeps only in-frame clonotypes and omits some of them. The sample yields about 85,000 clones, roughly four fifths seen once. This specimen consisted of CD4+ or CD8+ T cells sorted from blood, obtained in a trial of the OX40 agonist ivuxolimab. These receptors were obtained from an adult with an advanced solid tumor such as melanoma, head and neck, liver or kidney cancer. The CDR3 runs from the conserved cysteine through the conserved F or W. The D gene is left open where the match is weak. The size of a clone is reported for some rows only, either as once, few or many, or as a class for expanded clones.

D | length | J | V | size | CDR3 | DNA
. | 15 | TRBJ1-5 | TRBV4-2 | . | CASSQVSVSDQPQHF | TGTGCCAGCAGCCAAGTAAGCGTATCCGATCAGCCCCAGCATTTT
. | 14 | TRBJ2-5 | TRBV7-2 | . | CASSLGQLQETQYF | TGTGCCAGCAGCCTTGGACAGCTCCAAGAGACCCAGTACTTC
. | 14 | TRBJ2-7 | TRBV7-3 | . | CASSPLQGRAEQYF | TGTGCCAGCAGCCCTCTCCAGGGGAGGGCCGAGCAGTACTTC
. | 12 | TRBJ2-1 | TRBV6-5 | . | CASSSHYNEQFF | TGTGCCAGCAGCTCCCACTACAATGAGCAGTTCTTC
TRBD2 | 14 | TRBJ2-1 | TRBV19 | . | CASSVSGRFNEQFF | TGTGCCAGTAGTGTTAGCGGGCGGTTCAATGAGCAGTTCTTC
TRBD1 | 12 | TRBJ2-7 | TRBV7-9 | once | CASSLPTGEQYF | TGTGCCAGCAGCTTACCGACAGGGGAGCAGTACTTC
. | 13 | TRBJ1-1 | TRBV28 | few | CASRGQEYTEAFF | TGTGCCAGCAGGGGCCAAGAATACACTGAAGCTTTCTTT
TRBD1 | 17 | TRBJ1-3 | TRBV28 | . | CASNGQGPGEGGNTIYF | TGTGCCAGCAACGGACAGGGGCCCGGTGAGGGCGGAAACACCATATATTTT
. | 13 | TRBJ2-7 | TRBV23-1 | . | CASSQGANYEQYF | TGCGCCAGCAGTCAAGGGGCCAACTACGAGCAGTACTTC
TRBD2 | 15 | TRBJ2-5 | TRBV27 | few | CASSLERGLQETQYF | TGTGCCAGCAGCCTCGAGCGGGGGCTCCAAGAGACCCAGTACTTC
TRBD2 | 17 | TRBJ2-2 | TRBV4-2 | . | CASSPLLVSGESGELFF | TGTGCCAGCAGCCCACTACTAGTTAGCGGGGAATCCGGGGAGCTGTTTTTT
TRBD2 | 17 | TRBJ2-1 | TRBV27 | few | CASSSGHGTSAYNEQFF | TGTGCCAGCAGTTCGGGCCATGGGACTAGCGCTTACAATGAGCAGTTCTTC
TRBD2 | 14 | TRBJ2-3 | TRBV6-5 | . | CASSSSAGGVTQYF | TGTGCCAGCAGCTCCTCGGCGGGAGGGGTTACGCAGTATTTT
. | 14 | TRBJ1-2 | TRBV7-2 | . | CASTIGGQSYGYTF | TGTGCCAGCACCATCGGGGGACAAAGCTATGGCTACACCTTC
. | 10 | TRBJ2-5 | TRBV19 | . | CASGYGTQYF | TGTGCCTCAGGATACGGGACCCAGTACTTC
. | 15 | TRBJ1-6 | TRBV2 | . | CASTAMGGQASPLHF | TGTGCCAGCACCGCCATGGGGGGACAAGCTTCACCCCTCCACTTT
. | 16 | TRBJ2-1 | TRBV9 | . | CASSVVPEGLVNEQFF | TGTGCCAGCAGCGTAGTCCCTGAGGGGCTAGTAAATGAGCAGTTCTTC
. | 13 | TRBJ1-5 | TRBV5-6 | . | CASSLDRMHPQHF | TGTGCCAGCAGCTTGGACAGGATGCACCCCCAGCATTTT
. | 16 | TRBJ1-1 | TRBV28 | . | CASNRIGGQLNTEAFF | TGTGCCAGCAATCGGATCGGTGGGCAGCTGAACACTGAAGCTTTCTTT
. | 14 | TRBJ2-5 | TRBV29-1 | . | CSADLGRGPETQYF | TGCAGCGCCGACTTGGGCAGGGGTCCAGAGACCCAGTACTTC